A single T cell receptor beta chain is shown here with its context. The table lists this clone with a count of one. Its antigen is not yet known. Per-base qualities were not stored, and no clone one base away is much larger. The record originates from a study of OX40 agonist ivuxolimab in advanced cancers. Context from the whole study: Ivuxolimab was an agonistic, fully human IgG2 monoclonal antibody directed against OX40 (CD134), a costimulatory receptor. Three dose-escalation patients achieved partial responses, one with hepatocellular carcinoma and two with cutaneous melanoma. A male proportion of roughly 80% and a mean age of around 60 years, ranging from 23 to 79, were recorded for the dose-escalation cohort. Patients were allowed to have had prior anti-PD-1, anti-PD-L1 or anti-CTLA-4 therapy, and about 40% of the dose-escalation patients had been treated with checkpoint inhibitors. The paper describes the monotherapy dose-escalation part (N of about 50 patients) of the phase I trial of ivuxolimab. The purpose of peripheral TCRbeta sequencing was to test whether ivuxolimab changed TCR sequence diversity and led to clonal T-cell expansion. Intravenous ivuxolimab was administered to patients every 2 weeks at six dose levels: 0.01, 0.1, 0.3, 1.5, 3 and 10 mg/kg. Of the approximately 54 dose-escalation patients, hepatocellular carcinoma was present in around 19, melanoma in about 15, renal cell carcinoma in 9 and head and neck cancer in 9. Summary of the overall study and its limitations: In partial responders in the 0.1-3.0 mg/kg groups, normalized peripheral clonal expansion was found to be among the lowest, especially among CD8+ T cells. The antigen specificity of the clonally expanded peripheral T cells was not determined. Low levels of normalized T-cell clonal expansion were also seen in some patients who did not respond. After ivuxolimab, more expanded clones were found on average in CD8+ T cells than in CD4+ T cells. At doses of 0.1 to 3.0 mg/kg, clonal expansion of both CD4+ and CD8+ T cells in blood was seen between baseline and week 6.

The trial excluded patients who had a history of autoimmune disease or were on systemic immunosuppression. Peripheral blood for TCR sequencing was drawn from every dose cohort at baseline, at cycle 4 day 1 and at cycle 7 day 1. The samples were drawn from a first-in-human, open-label, multicenter phase I dose-escalation trial of ivuxolimab. Adults with locally advanced or metastatic melanoma, renal cell carcinoma, hepatocellular carcinoma or head and neck squamous cell carcinoma were enrolled in the trial. Before TCR sequencing, CD4+ T cells and CD8+ T cells were sorted from peripheral blood as separate populations. Genomic DNA was extracted from sorted cells for sequencing of the TCRbeta CDR3 region. The immunoSEQ Assay was used for sequencing of TCRbeta CDR3 regions. The table was pulled from immuneACCESS by TCRdb, which kept in-frame rearrangements only. Such tables lose some clones; where checked, under half of the loss comes from unresolved V genes, and the rest has no known cause. The table for this sample lists tens of thousands of clones; around nine tenths of them were counted only once. The ten largest make up 0.64% of the sample.

This specimen consisted of CD4+ or CD8+ T cells sorted from blood, obtained in a trial of the OX40 agonist ivuxolimab. This receptor was identified in an adult with an advanced solid tumor such as melanoma, head and neck, liver or kidney cancer.

The CDR3 has the sequence CASSPTSTGGHQPQHF. Here is the DNA: TGCGCCAGCAGCCCAACCTCAACAGGGGGCCATCAGCCCCAGCATTTT. Here the chain combines TRBV4-1 and TRBJ1-5, and 9 junction bases match TRBD1. Compared with germline, V lacks 4 bases and J lacks 5 bases; bases without a gene match: 9. Inclusive of the bounding cysteine and phenylalanine, the CDR3 is 16 residues long. Left in the record is the CDR3 DNA by itself, 48 bases read in frame from the first base. The germline V gene provides CDR1 MGHRA and CDR2 YSYEKL.